Following are 14 T cell receptor beta chains from one sample sequenced in a study of blood T cell repertoires in COVID-19. Produced via immunoSEQ multiplex PCR; TCRdb's table is partial and in-frame only. The repertoire holds fewer than 40,000 clones, with 88% as singletons. The sample taken for sequencing was peripheral blood. Source of these receptors: a woman in her 70s with active COVID-19.

The chain couples TRBV19 to TRBJ2-7; TRBD1 is a possible D gene (6 bases). With 7 bases removed from V and 5 bases from J, the gap between germline ends came to 18 bases. This CDR3 spans 14 amino acids. Germline V lookup: CDR1 LNHDA, CDR2 SQIVND (reference sequence). The CDR3 DNA reads TGTGCCAGTACCCCAACCTCGGACAGTAACGAGCAGTACTTC. This sequence encodes CASTPTSDSNEQYF.

This chain links TRBV6-2 or TRBV6-3 with TRBJ1-6; D gene uncertain. This CDR3 contains 13 residues. V was clipped by 6 bases and J by 5 bases, with 8 bases between them. CDR1 and CDR2 (germline): MNHEY, SVGEGT. CDR3 residues: CASSLRDNSPLHF. In nucleotides, the CDR3 is TGTGCCAGCAGCCTCCGAGATAATTCACCCCTCCACTTT.

The chain uses TRBV6-6 and TRBJ1-5; 9 bases fit TRBD1. This CDR3 has 13 amino acids. The J segment lost 6 bases and the V segment lost 10 bases, leaving 7 bases of the junction unmatched. Germline V gives CDR1 MNHNY, CDR2 SVGAGI (reference sequence). The CDR3 protein is CATSTGGGQPQHF. CDR3 in DNA: TGTGCCACCTCGACAGGGGGAGGTCAGCCCCAGCATTTT.

V and J are TRBV28 and TRBJ1-1, with no clear D. The CDR3 runs to 12 residues. CDR1 and CDR2 from the germline V gene are MDHEN and SYDVKM. Trimming took 6 bases from V and 10 from J, leaving 15 bases between them. The CDR3 region is CASSQLDGGAFF. Written as DNA, the CDR3 is TGTGCCAGCAGCCAATTGGACGGAGGAGCTTTCTTT.

V is TRBV9 and J is TRBJ1-1; the D is unclear. V was pared by 0 bases and J by 6 bases, with 6 bases between. There are 12 residues in the CDR3. Germline V CDR1 and CDR2: SGDLS, YYNGEE. DNA of the CDR3: TGTGCCAGCAGCGTAGGCGGGGCTGAAGCTTTCTTT. Amino acids: CASSVGGAEAFF.

The V and J genes are TRBV10-1 and TRBJ2-3; 7 nucleotides match TRBD2. This CDR3 has 15 amino acids. After removal of 3 bases from V and 1 base from J, the junction contained 4 bases not matched to a gene. CDR1 is WNHNN, CDR2 SYGVQD, per germline (reference sequence). The CDR3 coding sequence is TGCGCCAGCAGTGACGGCGCGGGGGGCACAGATACGCAGTATTTT. The encoded protein is CASSDGAGGTDTQYF.

This clone was counted a single time. This chain joins TRBV5-4 and TRBJ2-3; maybe TRBD2 (7 bases). The germline V and J ends were trimmed by 4 bases and 3 bases, with 21 bases remaining between them. The CDR3 runs to 17 residues. Looked up from germline, CDR1 is SGHNT and CDR2 is YYREEE (reference sequence). The CDR3 DNA is TGTGCCAGCAGCGGAATTTTGGGGGGGGGCCTAACAGATACGCAGTATTTT. This translates into CASSGILGGGLTDTQYF.

The chain carries TRBV19 and TRBJ2-2, with 8 bases matching TRBD2. The CDR3 loop spans 16 amino acids. V lost 6 bases and J lost 4; bases outside the gene matches: 10. The germline CDR1 and CDR2 sequences are LNHDA and SQIVND (reference sequence). CDR3 in amino acids: CASRPGLVGVTGELFF. The DNA of the CDR3 is TGTGCCAGTAGGCCGGGACTAGTTGGGGTCACCGGGGAGCTGTTTTTT. Looking up the rest from reference TRBV19 and TRBJ2-2 gives the full variable domain: DGGITQSPKYLFRKEGQNVTLSCEQNLNHDAMYWYRQDPGQGLRLIYYSQIVNDFQKGDIAEGYSVSREKKESFPLTVTSAQKNPTAFYLCASRPGLVGVTGELFFGEGSRLTVL.

The rearrangement joins TRBV10-3 to TRBJ2-7; D gene unclear. Germline values: CDR1 ENHRY, CDR2 SYGVKD. The CDR3 runs 14 residues. V was pared by 0 bases and J by 4 bases, with 10 bases between. CDR3 region: CAISESYSIYEQYF. The CDR3 DNA follows: TGTGCCATCAGTGAGTCGTACTCCATTTACGAGCAGTACTTC.

The gene calls are TRBV20-1 and TRBJ2-3; 9 positions match TRBD1. This CDR3 region has 11 residues. CDR1 is DFQATT and CDR2 is SNEGSKA in the germline V gene (reference sequence). V trimming: 6 bases; J trimming: 11 bases; junction bases outside the gene matches: 6. The CDR3 bases are TGCAGTGCCCTGACAGGGGGAAGGCAGTATTTT. Protein product: CSALTGGRQYF.

The V call is TRBV2, the J call TRBJ2-1, with 8 bases matching TRBD2. The V gene's germline CDR1 is SNHLY and CDR2 FYNNEI. The CDR3 spans 16 residues. V gave up 6 bases and J gave up 2 bases; unmatched junction bases: 9. CDR3 bases: TGTGCCAGCAGCGTCGGGGGGGCGGCCACCTACAATGAGCAGTTCTTC. This codes for CASSVGGAATYNEQFF.

This sequence joins TRBV14 and TRBJ1-1, with D perhaps matching TRBD1 (5 bases). The germline gives CDR1 SGHDN, CDR2 FVKESK. V was clipped by 2 bases and J by 1 base, with 5 bases between them. The CDR3 length is 13 residues. The CDR3 nucleotides are TGTGCCAGCAGCCAACAGGGGAACACTGAAGCTTTCTTT. This gives the protein CASSQQGNTEAFF.

The gene calls are TRBV11-3 and TRBJ2-7, with D uncertain. CDR1 is SGHNT, CDR2 YENEEA, per germline. Trimming shortened V by 2 bases and J by 9 bases, and 8 bases separated the two germline ends. The CDR3 contains 11 residues. CDR3 sequence reads: CASSLSLVQYF. The DNA for the CDR3 is TGTGCCAGCAGCTTATCGCTAGTGCAGTACTTC.

In its sample, this clone was seen once. The chain links TRBV3-1 (or the pseudogene TRBV3-2) to TRBJ2-5, with D maybe TRBD2 (6 bases). V was pared by 4 bases and J by 4 bases, with 13 bases between. The CDR3 has 14 amino acids. Germline assignment: CDR1 LGHDT and CDR2 YNNKEL (reference sequence). CDR3 loop: CASSPVVGGETQYF. CDR3 coding DNA: TGTGCCAGCAGCCCGGTGGTGGGGGGAGAGACCCAGTACTTC.